Below are 3 T cell receptor beta chains sequenced from a single sample in a study of blood T cell repertoires in COVID-19. Profiling relied on immunoSEQ multiplex PCR, and the TCRdb table lists in-frame clones only, not all of them. The table has approximately 69,000 clones, approximately 87% seen once. The sequencing input was peripheral blood. The receptors were sampled from a woman of 80 years or more with acute or convalescent COVID-19.

The rearrangement uses TRBV23-1 and TRBJ1-5, with TRBD1 matching 9 bases. TRBV23-1 is assigned to the ORF class and has an uncertain function. The CDR3 extends over 18 amino acids. V lost 4 bases to trimming and J lost 0 bases; unmatched junction nucleotides: 10. CDR3 nucleotide sequence: TGCGCCAGCAGTCGGGACAGGGCTTTTAGGTATAGCAATCAGCCCCAGCATTTT. As protein: CASSRDRAFRYSNQPQHF.

Here the CDR3 DNA reads TGTGCCAGCAGCGTAGGTATTACTAGCCATAGCTCCTACGAGCAGTACTTC. Protein sequence: CASSVGITSHSSYEQYF. The gene calls are TRBV9 and TRBJ2-7; D perhaps matches TRBD2 (6 bases). The CDR3 covers 17 residues. Looked up from germline, CDR1 is SGDLS and CDR2 is YYNGEE. Trimming cost V 0 bases and J 0 bases, with 16 bases left between them.

The gene calls are TRBV18 and TRBJ1-1; maybe TRBD1 (6 bases). The CDR3 runs to 15 residues. Germline V lookup: CDR1 KGHSH, CDR2 LQKENI. Trimming took off 6 bases at V and 2 bases at J, with 16 bases between the two ends. This CDR3 is CASSQAQDRNTEAFF. CDR3 sequence (DNA): TGTGCCAGCTCGCAGGCCCAGGACAGAAACACTGAAGCTTTCTTT.